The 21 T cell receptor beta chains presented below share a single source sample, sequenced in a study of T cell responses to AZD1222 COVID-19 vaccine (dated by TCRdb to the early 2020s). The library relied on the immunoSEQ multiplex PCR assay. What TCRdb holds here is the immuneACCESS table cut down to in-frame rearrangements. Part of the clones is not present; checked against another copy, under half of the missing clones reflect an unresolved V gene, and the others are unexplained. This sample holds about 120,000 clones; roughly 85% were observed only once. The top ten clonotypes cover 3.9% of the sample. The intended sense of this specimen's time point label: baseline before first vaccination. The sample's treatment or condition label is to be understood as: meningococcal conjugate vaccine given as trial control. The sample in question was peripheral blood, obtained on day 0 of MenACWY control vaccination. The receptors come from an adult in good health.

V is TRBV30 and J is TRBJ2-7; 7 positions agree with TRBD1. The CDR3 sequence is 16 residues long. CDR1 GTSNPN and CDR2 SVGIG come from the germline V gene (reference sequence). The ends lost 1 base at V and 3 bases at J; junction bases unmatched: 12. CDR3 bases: TGTGCCTGGAGTGGACTAACAGGGGTGAGGATCTACGAGCAGTACTTC. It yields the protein CAWSGLTGVRIYEQYF.

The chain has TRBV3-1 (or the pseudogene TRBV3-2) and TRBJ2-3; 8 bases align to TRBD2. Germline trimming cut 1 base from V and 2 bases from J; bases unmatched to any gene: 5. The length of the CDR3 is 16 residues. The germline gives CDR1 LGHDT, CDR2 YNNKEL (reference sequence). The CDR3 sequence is CASSQVSGGVTDTQYF. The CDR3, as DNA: TGTGCCAGCAGCCAAGTATCCGGGGGGGTCACAGATACGCAGTATTTT.

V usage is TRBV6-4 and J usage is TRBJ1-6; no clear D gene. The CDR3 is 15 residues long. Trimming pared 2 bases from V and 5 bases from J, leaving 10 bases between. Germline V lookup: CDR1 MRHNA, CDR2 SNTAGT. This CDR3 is CASSDGAENNSPLHF. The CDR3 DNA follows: TGTGCCAGCAGTGACGGCGCAGAGAATAATTCACCCCTCCACTTT.

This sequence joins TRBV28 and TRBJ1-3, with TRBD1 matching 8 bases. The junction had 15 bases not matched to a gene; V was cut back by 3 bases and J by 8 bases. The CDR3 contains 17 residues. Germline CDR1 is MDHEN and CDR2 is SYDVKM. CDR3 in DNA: TGTGCCAGCAGTTTGGGTACCTCCCCGGACAGGGCCCACACCATATATTTT. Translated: CASSLGTSPDRAHTIYF.

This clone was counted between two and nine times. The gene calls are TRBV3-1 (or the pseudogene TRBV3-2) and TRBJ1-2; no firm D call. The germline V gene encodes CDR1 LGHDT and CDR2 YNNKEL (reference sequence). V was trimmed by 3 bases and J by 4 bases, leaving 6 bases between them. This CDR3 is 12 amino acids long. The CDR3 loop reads CASSQARYGYTF. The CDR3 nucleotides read TGTGCCAGCAGCCAGGCCCGCTATGGCTACACCTTC.

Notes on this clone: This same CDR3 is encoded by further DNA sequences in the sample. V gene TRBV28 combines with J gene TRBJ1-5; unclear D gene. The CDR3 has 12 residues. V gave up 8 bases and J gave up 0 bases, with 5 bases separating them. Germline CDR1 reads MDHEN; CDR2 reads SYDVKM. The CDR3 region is CASRDSNQPQHF. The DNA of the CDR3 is TGTGCCAGCCGTGATAGCAATCAGCCCCAGCATTTT.

The CDR3 sequence is CASSYSSRFEGGYTF. The CDR3 bases are TGTGCCAGCAGTTACTCGTCCAGATTTGAAGGGGGCTACACCTTC. The genes are TRBV6-5 and TRBJ1-2; the D is unclear. The V and J ends lost 0 bases and 8 bases respectively, with 16 bases between them. The V gene's germline CDR1 is MNHEY and CDR2 SVGAGI. The CDR3 runs 15 residues.

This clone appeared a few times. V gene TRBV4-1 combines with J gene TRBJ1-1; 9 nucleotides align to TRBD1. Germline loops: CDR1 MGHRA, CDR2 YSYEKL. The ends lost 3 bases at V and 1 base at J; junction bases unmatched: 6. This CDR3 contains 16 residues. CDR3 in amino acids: CASSQARDRANTEAFF. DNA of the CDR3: TGCGCCAGCAGCCAGGCTCGGGACAGGGCGAACACTGAAGCTTTCTTT.

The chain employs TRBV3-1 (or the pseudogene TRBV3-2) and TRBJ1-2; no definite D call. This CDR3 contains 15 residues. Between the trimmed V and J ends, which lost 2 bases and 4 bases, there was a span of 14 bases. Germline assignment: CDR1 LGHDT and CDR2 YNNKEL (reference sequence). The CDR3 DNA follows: TGTGCCAGCAGCCAAAAGTCGGGAGGTGGCTATGGCTACACCTTC. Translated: CASSQKSGGGYGYTF.

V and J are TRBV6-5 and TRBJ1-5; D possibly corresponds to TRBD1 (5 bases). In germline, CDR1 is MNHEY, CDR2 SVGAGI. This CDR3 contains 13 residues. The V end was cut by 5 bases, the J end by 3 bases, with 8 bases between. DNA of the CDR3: TGTGCCAGCAGTCGGGACCTCAATCAGCCCCAGCATTTT. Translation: CASSRDLNQPQHF.

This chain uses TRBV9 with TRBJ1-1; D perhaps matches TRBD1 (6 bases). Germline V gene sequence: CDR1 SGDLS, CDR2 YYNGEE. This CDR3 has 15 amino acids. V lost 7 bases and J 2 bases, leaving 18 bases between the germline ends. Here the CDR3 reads CASGRGRGGNTEAFF. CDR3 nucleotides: TGTGCCAGCGGACGGGGGCGGGGCGGTAACACTGAAGCTTTCTTT.

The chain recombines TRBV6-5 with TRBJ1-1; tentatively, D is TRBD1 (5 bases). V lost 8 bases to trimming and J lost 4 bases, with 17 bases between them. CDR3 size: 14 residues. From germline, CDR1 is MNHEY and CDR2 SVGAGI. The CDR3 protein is CASSRGSLGTEAFF. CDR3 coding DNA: TGTGCCAGCTCCCGGGGGAGTTTGGGCACTGAAGCTTTCTTT.

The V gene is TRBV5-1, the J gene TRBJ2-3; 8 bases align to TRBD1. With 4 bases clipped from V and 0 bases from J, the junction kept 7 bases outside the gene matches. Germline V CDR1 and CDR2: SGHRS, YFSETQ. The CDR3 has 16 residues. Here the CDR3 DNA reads TGCGCCAGCAGCCCGGGACAGGACGTTAGCACAGATACGCAGTATTTT. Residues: CASSPGQDVSTDTQYF.

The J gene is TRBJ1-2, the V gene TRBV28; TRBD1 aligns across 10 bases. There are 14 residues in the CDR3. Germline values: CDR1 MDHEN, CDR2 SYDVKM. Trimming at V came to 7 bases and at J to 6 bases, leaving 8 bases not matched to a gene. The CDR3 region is CASTADRGRNGYTF. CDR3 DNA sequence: TGTGCCAGCACCGCCGACAGGGGGCGTAATGGCTACACCTTC.

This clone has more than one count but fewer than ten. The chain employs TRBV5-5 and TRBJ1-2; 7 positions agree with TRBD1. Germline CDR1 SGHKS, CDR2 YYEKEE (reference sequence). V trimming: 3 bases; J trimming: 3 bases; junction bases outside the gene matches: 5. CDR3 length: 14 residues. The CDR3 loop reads CASSWGTDHYGYTF. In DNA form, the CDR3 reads TGTGCCAGCAGCTGGGGGACAGATCACTATGGCTACACCTTC.

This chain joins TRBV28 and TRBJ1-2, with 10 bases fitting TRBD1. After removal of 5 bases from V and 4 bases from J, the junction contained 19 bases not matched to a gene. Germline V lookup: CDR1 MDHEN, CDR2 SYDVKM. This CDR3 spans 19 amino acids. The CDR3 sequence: CASSPLHPGQGPPGYGYTF. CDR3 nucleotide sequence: TGTGCCAGCAGTCCGCTCCATCCGGGACAGGGGCCCCCTGGCTATGGCTACACCTTC.

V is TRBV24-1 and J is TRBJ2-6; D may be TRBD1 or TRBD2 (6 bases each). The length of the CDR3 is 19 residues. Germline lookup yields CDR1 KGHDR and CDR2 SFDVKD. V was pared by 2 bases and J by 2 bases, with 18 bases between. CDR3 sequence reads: CATSDSTGGPIAGANVLTF. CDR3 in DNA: TGTGCCACCAGTGATTCAACCGGGGGCCCCATAGCTGGGGCCAACGTCCTGACTTTC.

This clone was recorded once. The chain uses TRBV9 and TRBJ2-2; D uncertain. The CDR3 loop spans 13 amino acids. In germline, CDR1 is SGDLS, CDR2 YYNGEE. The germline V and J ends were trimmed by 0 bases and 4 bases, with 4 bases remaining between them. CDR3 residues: CASSVGGTGELFF. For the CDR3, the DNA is TGTGCCAGCAGCGTAGGGGGCACCGGGGAGCTGTTTTTT.

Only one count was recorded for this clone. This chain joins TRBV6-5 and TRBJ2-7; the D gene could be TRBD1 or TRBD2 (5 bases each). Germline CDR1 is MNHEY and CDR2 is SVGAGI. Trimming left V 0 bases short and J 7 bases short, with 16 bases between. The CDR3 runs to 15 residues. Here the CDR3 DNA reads TGTGCCAGCAGTTACTCGATGTTCGGCGAGGGGGAGCAGTACTTC. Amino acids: CASSYSMFGEGEQYF.

The CDR3 DNA reads as TGTGCCAGCAGCTTAGATCAGGGTAGGGATGGCTACACCTTC. Encoded protein: CASSLDQGRDGYTF. V is TRBV13 and J is TRBJ1-2; D may be TRBD1 (5 bases). CDR3 size: 14 residues. Looked up from germline, CDR1 is PRHDT and CDR2 is FYEKMQ (reference sequence). V gave up 1 base and J gave up 6 bases, with 12 bases separating them.

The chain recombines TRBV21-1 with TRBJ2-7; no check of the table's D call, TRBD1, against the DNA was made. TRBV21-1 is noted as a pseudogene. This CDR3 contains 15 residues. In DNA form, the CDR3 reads TGTGCCAGCAGCAACATCTCGGGGACAGGATACGAGCAGTACTTC. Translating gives CASSNISGTGYEQYF.